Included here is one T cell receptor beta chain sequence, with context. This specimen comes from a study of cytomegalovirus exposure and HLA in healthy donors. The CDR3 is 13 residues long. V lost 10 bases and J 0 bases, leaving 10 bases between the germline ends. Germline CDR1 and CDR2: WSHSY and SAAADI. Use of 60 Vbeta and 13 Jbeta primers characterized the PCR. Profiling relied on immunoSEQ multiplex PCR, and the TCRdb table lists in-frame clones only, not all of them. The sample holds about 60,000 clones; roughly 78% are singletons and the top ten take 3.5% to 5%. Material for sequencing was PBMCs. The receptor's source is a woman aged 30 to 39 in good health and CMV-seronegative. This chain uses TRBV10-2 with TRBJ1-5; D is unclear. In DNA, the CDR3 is TGCGCCACCCAACTGAGTAGCAATCAGCCCCAGCATTTT. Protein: CATQLSSNQPQHF.